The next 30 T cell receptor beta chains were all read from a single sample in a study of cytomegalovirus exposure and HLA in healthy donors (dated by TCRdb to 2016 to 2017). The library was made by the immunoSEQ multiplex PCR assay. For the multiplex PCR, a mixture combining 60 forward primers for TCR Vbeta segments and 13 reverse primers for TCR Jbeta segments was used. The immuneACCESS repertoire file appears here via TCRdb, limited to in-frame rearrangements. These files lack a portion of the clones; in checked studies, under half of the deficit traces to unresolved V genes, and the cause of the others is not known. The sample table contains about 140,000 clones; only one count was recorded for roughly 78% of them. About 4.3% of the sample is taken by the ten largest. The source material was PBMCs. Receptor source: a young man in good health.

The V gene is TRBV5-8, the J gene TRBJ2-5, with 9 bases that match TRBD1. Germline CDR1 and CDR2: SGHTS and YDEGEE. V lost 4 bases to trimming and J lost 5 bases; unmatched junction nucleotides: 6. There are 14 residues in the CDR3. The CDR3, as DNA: TGTGCCAGCAGCAGGACAGGGGCTGGGGAGACCCAGTACTTC. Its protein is CASSRTGAGETQYF.

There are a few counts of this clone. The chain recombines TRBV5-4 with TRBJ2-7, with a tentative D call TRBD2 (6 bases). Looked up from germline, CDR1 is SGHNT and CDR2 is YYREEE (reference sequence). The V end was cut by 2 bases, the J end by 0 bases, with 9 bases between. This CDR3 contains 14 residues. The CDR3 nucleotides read TGTGCCAGCAGCTTTGGAGGGCCCTCCTACGAGCAGTACTTC. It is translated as CASSFGGPSYEQYF.

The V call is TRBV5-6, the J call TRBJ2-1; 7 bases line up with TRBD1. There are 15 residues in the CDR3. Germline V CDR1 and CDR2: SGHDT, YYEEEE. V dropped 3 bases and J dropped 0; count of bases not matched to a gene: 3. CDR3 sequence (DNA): TGTGCCAGCAGCTCGACAGGGAGCTCCTACAATGAGCAGTTCTTC. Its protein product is CASSSTGSSYNEQFF.

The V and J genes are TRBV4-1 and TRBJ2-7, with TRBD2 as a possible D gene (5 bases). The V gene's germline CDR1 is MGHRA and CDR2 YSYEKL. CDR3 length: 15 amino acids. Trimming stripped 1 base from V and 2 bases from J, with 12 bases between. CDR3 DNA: TGCGCCAGCAGCCAAGCGGCTAGCCCTACCTACGAGCAGTACTTC. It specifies CASSQAASPTYEQYF.

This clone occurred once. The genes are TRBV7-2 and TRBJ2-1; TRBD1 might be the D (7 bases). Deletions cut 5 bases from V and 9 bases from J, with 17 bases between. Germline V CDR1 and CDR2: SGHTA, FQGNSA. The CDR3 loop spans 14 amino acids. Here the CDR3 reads CASSPGGYISEQFF. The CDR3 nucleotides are TGTGCCAGCAGCCCAGGGGGGTACATCAGTGAGCAGTTCTTC.

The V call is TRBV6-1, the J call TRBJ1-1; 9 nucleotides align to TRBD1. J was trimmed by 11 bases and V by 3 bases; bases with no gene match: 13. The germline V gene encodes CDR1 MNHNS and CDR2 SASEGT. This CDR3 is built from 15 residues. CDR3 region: CASSDHPRGQGQAFF. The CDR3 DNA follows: TGTGCCAGCAGTGACCACCCGCGGGGACAGGGTCAGGCTTTCTTT.

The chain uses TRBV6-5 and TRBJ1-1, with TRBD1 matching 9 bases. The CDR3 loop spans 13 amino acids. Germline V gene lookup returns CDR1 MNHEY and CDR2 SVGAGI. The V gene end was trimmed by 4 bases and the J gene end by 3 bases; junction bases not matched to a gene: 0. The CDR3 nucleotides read TGTGCCAGCAGTTGGACAGGGGACACTGAAGCTTTCTTT. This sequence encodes CASSWTGDTEAFF.

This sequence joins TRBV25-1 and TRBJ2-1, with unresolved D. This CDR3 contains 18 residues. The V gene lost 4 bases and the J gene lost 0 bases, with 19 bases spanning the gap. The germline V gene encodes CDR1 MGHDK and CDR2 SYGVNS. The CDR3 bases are TGTGCCAGCAGTGGCCCCCAGAGCGAGCCTAGCTCCTACAATGAGCAGTTCTTC. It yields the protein CASSGPQSEPSSYNEQFF.

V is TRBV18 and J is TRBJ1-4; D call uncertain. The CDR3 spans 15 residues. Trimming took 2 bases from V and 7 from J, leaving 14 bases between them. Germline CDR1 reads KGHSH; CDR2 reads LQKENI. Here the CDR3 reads CASSPTELLSEKLFF. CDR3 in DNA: TGTGCCAGCTCACCAACAGAGTTATTAAGTGAAAAACTGTTTTTT.

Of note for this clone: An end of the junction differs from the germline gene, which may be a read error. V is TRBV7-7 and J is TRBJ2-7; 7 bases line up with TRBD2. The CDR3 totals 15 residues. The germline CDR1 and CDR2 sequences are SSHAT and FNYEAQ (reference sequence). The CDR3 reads CASSLGPSGGYEQYF. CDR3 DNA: TGTGCTAGCAGCTTAGGACCTTCGGGGGGCTACGAGCAGTACTTC.

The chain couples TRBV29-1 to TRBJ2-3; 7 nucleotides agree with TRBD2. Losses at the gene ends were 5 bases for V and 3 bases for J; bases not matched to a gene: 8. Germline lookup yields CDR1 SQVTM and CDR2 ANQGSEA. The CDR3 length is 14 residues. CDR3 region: CSVRGGSATDTQYF. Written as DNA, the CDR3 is TGCAGCGTTCGGGGAGGGAGTGCGACAGATACGCAGTATTTT.

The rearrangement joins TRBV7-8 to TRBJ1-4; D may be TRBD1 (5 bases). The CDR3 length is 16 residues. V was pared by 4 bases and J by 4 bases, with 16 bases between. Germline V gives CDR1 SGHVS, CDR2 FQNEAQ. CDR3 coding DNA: TGTGCCAGCAGCTGGACCGGGACTCAAGTTAATGAAAAACTGTTTTTT. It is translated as CASSWTGTQVNEKLFF.

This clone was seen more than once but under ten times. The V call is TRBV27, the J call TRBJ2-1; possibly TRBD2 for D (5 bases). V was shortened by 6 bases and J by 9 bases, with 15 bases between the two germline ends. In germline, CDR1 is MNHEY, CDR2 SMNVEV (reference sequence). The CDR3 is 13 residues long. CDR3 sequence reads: CASSPPGWGEQFF. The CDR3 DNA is TGTGCCAGCAGCCCCCCGGGGTGGGGTGAGCAGTTCTTC.

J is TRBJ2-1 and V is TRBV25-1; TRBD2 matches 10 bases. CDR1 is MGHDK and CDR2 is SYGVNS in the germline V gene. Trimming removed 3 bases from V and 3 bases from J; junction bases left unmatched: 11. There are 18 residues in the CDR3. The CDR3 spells CASSDSGRTSGLYNEQFF. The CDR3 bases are TGTGCCAGCAGTGACTCCGGCCGGACTAGCGGCCTCTACAATGAGCAGTTCTTC.

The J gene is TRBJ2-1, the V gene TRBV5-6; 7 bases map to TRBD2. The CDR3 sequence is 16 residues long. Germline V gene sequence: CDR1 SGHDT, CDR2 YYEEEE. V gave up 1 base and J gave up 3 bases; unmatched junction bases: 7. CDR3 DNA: TGTGCCAGCAGCTTGTTCGCGGGAGTCGTCTACAATGAGCAGTTCTTC. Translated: CASSLFAGVVYNEQFF.

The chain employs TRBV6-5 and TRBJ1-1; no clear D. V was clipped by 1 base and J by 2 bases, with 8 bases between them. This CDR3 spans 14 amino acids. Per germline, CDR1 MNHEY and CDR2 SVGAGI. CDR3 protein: CASSYYHRNTEAFF. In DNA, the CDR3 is TGTGCCAGCAGTTACTATCACAGAAACACTGAAGCTTTCTTT.

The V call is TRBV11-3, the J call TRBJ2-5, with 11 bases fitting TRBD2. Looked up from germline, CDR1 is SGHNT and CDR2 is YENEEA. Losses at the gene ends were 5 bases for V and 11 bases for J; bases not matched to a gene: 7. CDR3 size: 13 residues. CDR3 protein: CASSPGLAVAQYF. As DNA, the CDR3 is TGTGCCAGCAGCCCGGGACTAGCGGTAGCTCAGTACTTC.

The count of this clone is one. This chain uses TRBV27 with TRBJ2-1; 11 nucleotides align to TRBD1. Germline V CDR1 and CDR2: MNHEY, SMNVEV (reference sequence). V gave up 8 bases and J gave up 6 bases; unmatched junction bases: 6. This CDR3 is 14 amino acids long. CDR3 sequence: CASGSGTGGNEQFF. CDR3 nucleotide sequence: TGTGCCAGCGGGTCCGGGACAGGGGGCAATGAGCAGTTCTTC.

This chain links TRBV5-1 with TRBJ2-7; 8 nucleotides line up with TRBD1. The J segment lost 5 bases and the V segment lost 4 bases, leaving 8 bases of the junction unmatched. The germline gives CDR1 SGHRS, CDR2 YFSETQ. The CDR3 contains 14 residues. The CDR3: CASSTDRAQNEQYF. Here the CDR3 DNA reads TGCGCCAGCAGCACGGACAGGGCGCAGAACGAGCAGTACTTC.

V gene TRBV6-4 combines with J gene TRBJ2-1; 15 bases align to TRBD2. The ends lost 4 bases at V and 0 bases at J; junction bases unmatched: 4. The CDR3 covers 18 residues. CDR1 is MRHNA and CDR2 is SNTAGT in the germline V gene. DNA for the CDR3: TGTGCCAGCAGTGCCGCGGGACTAGCGGGAGGCTCCTACAATGAGCAGTTCTTC. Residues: CASSAAGLAGGSYNEQFF.

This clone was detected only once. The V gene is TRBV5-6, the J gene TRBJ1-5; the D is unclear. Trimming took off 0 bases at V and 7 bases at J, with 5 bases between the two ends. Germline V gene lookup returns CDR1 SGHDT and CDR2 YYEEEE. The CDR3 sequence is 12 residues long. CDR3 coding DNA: TGTGCCAGCAGCTTGGCGGGGCAGCCCCAGCATTTT. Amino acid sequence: CASSLAGQPQHF.

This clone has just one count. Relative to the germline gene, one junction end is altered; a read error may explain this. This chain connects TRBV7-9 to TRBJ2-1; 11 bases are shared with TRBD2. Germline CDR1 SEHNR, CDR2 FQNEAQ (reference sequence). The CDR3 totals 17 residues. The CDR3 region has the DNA TGTTCCAGCAGCTTGGTAGGGACTAGCGGCTCCTACAATGAGCAGTTCTTC. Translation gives CSSSLVGTSGSYNEQFF.

The CDR3 protein is CASSSGTGSYEQYF. DNA for the CDR3: TGCGCCAGCAGCTCCGGGACAGGCTCCTACGAGCAGTACTTC. The chain combines TRBV5-1 with TRBJ2-7; 8 nucleotides line up with TRBD1. Trimming removed 3 bases from V and 0 bases from J; junction bases left unmatched: 2. The CDR3 is made up of 14 amino acids. Germline V gene data show CDR1 as SGHRS and CDR2 as YFSETQ. The full variable domain, with the rest looked up from reference TRBV5-1 and TRBJ2-7, is KAGVTQTPRYLIKTRGQQVTLSCSPISGHRSVSWYQQTPGQGLQFLFEYFSETQRNKGNFPGRFSGRQFSNSRSEMNVSTLELGDSALYLCASSSGTGSYEQYFGPGTRLTVT.

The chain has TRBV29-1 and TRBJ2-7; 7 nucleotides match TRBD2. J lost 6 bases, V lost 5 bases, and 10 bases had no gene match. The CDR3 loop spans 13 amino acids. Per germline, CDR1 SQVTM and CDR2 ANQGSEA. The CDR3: CSVRGGRAGEQYF. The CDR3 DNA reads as TGCAGCGTTCGGGGAGGGAGGGCAGGCGAGCAGTACTTC.

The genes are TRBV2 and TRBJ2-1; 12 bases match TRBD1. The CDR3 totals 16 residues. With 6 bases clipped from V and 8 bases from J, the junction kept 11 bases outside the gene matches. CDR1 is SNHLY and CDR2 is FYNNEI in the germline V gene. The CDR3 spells CASSETGTGGDYEQFF. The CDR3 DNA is TGTGCCAGCAGCGAAACCGGGACAGGGGGCGATTATGAGCAGTTCTTC.

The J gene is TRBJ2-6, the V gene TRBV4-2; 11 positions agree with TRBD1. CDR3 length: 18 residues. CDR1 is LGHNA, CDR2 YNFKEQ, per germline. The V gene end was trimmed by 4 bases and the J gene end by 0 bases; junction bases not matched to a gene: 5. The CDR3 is CASSLPGTGGSGANVLTF. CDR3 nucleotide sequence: TGTGCCAGCAGCCTCCCCGGGACAGGGGGCTCTGGGGCCAACGTCCTGACTTTC.

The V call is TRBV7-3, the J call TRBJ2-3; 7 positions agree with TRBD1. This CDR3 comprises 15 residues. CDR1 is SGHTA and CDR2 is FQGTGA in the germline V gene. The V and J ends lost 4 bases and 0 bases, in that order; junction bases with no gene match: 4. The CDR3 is CASSSGQHSTDTQYF. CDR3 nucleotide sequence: TGTGCCAGCAGCTCGGGACAGCATAGCACAGATACGCAGTATTTT.

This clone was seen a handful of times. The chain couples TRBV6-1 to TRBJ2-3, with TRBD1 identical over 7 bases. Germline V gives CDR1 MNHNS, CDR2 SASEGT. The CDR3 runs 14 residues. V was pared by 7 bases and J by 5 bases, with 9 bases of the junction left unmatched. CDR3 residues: CASTLTGSQDTQYF. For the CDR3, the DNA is TGTGCCAGCACCTTGACAGGGAGTCAAGATACGCAGTATTTT.

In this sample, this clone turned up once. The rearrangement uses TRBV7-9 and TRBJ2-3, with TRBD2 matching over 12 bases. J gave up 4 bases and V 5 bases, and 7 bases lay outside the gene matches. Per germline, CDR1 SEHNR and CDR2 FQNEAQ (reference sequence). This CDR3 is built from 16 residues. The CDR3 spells CASSPPGLAGSDTQYF. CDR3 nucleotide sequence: TGTGCCAGCAGCCCACCGGGACTAGCGGGTTCAGATACGCAGTATTTT. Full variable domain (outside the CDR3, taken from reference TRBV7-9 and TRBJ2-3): DTGVSQNPRHKITKRGQNVTFRCDPISEHNRLYWYRQTLGQGPEFLTYFQNEAQLEKSRLLSDRFSAERPKGSFSTLEIQRTEQGDSAMYLCASSPPGLAGSDTQYFGPGTRLTVL.

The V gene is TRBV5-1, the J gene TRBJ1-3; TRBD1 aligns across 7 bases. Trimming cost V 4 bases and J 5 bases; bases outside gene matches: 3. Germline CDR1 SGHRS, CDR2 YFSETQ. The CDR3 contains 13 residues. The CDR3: CASSTGQRNTIYF. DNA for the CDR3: TGCGCCAGCAGCACGGGACAGAGAAACACCATATATTTT.